The clone carrying this T cell receptor beta chain was seen at least ten times. Its antigen remains unidentified. This sample is part of a study of T cell repertoires in cytomegalovirus infection. Germline lookup yields CDR1 SGDLS and CDR2 YYNGEE. The CDR3 is 15 residues long. The ends were cut back, 1 base at V and 6 bases at J, with 14 bases in the middle. In TCRdb, the reads were re-called with MiXCR into one record per CDR3 protein. In the table there are 700,000 to 850,000 distinct CDR3 sequences, around a third of which are singletons. This specimen was cultured CD8+ T cells from PBMCs, taken from culture after CMV antigen stimulation. This clonotype was sampled from a human donor in good health (CMV status not recorded). Some clones in this sample may be carry-over from other donors' samples. The chain couples TRBV9 to TRBJ2-1; D gene uncertain. CDR3 sequence (DNA): TGTGCCAGCAGCGTATGGGGAACCCTCGGCAATGAGCAGTTCTTC. Translated: CASSVWGTLGNEQFF.